This T cell receptor (beta chain) was sequenced during a study of T-cell reconstitution after alpha-beta-depleted transplantation in children. Ten or more counts support this clonotype. The V end lost 6 bases, the J end lost 7 bases, and 14 bases lay between the germline ends. The CDR3 covers 13 residues. Germline CDR1 and CDR2: MNHEY and SMNVEV (reference sequence). A TCRbeta library incorporating unique molecular identifiers was prepared. MiXCR was run by TCRdb on the PCR reads, yielding one entry per CDR3 protein. The sample lists about 190,000 distinct CDR3 sequences, more than 6.5% occurring once.

The receptor's source is a human donor who donated a stem cell graft to a child with Wiskott-Aldrich syndrome. Material: PBMCs from the stem cell graft donor, obtained from the stem cell graft. The V gene is TRBV27, the J gene TRBJ2-3; no firm D call. The CDR3 region has the DNA TGTGCCAGCAGATTCCGCCAGTCGAATACGCAGTATTTT. Encoded protein: CASRFRQSNTQYF.